This T cell receptor (beta chain) was recorded in a study of cytomegalovirus exposure and HLA in healthy donors. Germline V gives CDR1 LGHNA, CDR2 YNFKEQ. V was pared by 0 bases and J by 0 bases, with 7 bases of the junction left unmatched. The CDR3 length is 18 residues. PCR primers comprised 60 Vbeta and 13 Jbeta primers. The method was immunoSEQ multiplex PCR; TCRdb's version includes in-frame clones alone and lacks a portion of them. This table has approximately 100,000 clones, 79% appearing once. V gene TRBV4-2 combines with J gene TRBJ1-2, with 10 nucleotides matching TRBD1. The sequenced sample was PBMCs. The clonotype comes from a woman in her forties in good health and CMV-seronegative. As DNA, the CDR3 is TGTGCCAGCAGCCAAGATATGACAGGGGGCCCCTCTAACTATGGCTACACCTTC. Translation gives CASSQDMTGGPSNYGYTF.